A single sample is the source of the 25 T cell receptor beta chains below, sequenced in a study of blood T cell repertoires in COVID-19. The repertoire was sequenced with immunoSEQ multiplex PCR; TCRdb's copy has only in-frame clones and lacks some. The sample carries 200,000 to 300,000 clones, around 89% recorded once. Sequencing used peripheral blood. All receptors derive from a man in his 60s who had recovered from COVID-19.

The chain is built from TRBV18 and TRBJ2-5; D unresolved. Germline-derived CDR1 and CDR2 are KGHSH and LQKENI. Trimming pared 0 bases from V and 4 bases from J, leaving 6 bases between. The CDR3 has 13 amino acids. The CDR3: CASSPPAAETQYF. For the CDR3, the DNA is TGTGCCAGCTCACCACCGGCCGCAGAGACCCAGTACTTC. The full variable domain, rest sourced from reference TRBV18 and TRBJ2-5, is NAGVMQNPRHLVRRRGQEARLRCSPMKGHSHVYWYRQLPEEGLKFMVYLQKENIIDESGMPKERFSAEFPKEGPSILRIQQVVRGDSAAYFCASSPPAAETQYFGPGTRLLVL.

V and J are TRBV5-1 and TRBJ1-2; D gene ambiguous. The length of the CDR3 is 13 residues. The germline gives CDR1 SGHRS, CDR2 YFSETQ. V lost 4 bases to trimming and J lost 7 bases, with 14 bases between them. The CDR3 coding sequence is TGCGCCAGCAGCCCAACGGGAGTTAGTGGCTACACCTTC. As protein: CASSPTGVSGYTF.

The chain couples TRBV19 to TRBJ1-2; TRBD1 matches at 7 bases. Germline V gene data show CDR1 as LNHDA and CDR2 as SQIVND (reference sequence). This CDR3 is built from 13 residues. The trim removed 5 bases at V and 8 bases at J, leaving 8 bases unmatched. The CDR3 nucleotides are TGTGCCAGTAGTCAAGACAGGGAAAGGGGCTACACCTTC. Translated, it gives CASSQDRERGYTF. The entire variable domain, with the rest obtained from reference TRBV19 and TRBJ1-2, is as follows: DGGITQSPKYLFRKEGQNVTLSCEQNLNHDAMYWYRQDPGQGLRLIYYSQIVNDFQKGDIAEGYSVSREKKESFPLTVTSAQKNPTAFYLCASSQDRERGYTFGSGTRLTVV.

V and J are TRBV3-1 (or the pseudogene TRBV3-2) and TRBJ2-7; TRBD1 aligns across 7 bases. Losses at the gene ends were 5 bases for V and 3 bases for J; bases not matched to a gene: 10. This CDR3 is built from 15 residues. The germline gives CDR1 LGHDT, CDR2 YNNKEL (reference sequence). CDR3 bases: TGTGCCAGCAGCAACACCCCGCGACAGGGCTACGAGCAGTACTTC. Amino acid sequence: CASSNTPRQGYEQYF.

The V and J genes are TRBV4-2 and TRBJ1-6; 8 bases fit TRBD1. With 0 bases clipped from V and 10 bases from J, the junction kept 5 bases outside the gene matches. This CDR3 has 15 amino acids. CDR1 is LGHNA and CDR2 is YNFKEQ in the germline V gene. CDR3 sequence: CASSQEARGPSPLHF. In DNA, the CDR3 is TGTGCCAGCAGCCAAGAGGCCAGGGGGCCCTCACCCCTCCACTTT.

The gene calls are TRBV3-1 (or the pseudogene TRBV3-2) and TRBJ1-6; D is unclear. V shed 1 base and J shed 11 bases, with 9 bases lying between them. The germline CDR1 and CDR2 sequences are LGHDT and YNNKEL (reference sequence). The CDR3 spans 13 residues. Here the CDR3 reads CASSQAFPTPLHF. The DNA of the CDR3 is TGTGCCAGCAGCCAAGCCTTCCCTACACCCCTCCACTTT.

This chain connects TRBV3-1 (or the pseudogene TRBV3-2) to TRBJ2-1; 8 nucleotides align to TRBD2. Germline V gene data show CDR1 as LGHDT and CDR2 as YNNKEL (reference sequence). Losses at the gene ends were 1 base for V and 7 bases for J; bases not matched to a gene: 6. This CDR3 comprises 15 residues. The DNA for the CDR3 is TGTGCCAGCAGCCAAGGTCCCCAGCGGGGGAATGAGCAGTTCTTC. This codes for CASSQGPQRGNEQFF.

V gene TRBV7-9 combines with J gene TRBJ2-7; the D gene is possibly TRBD2 (6 bases). With 3 bases removed from V and 6 bases from J, the gap between germline ends came to 12 bases. Germline loops: CDR1 SEHNR, CDR2 FQNEAQ (reference sequence). This CDR3 is built from 13 residues. CDR3 sequence reads: CASSLGGRGEQYF. For the CDR3, the DNA is TGTGCCAGCAGCTTGGGCGGGCGGGGCGAGCAGTACTTC. The full variable domain, rest sourced from reference TRBV7-9 and TRBJ2-7, is DTGVSQNPRHKITKRGQNVTFRCDPISEHNRLYWYRQTLGQGPEFLTYFQNEAQLEKSRLLSDRFSAERPKGSFSTLEIQRTEQGDSAMYLCASSLGGRGEQYFGPGTRLTVT.

Only a few counts were recorded for this clone. The V call is TRBV27, the J call TRBJ2-7; D perhaps matches TRBD2 (6 bases). Germline V lookup: CDR1 MNHEY, CDR2 SMNVEV (reference sequence). The CDR3 extends over 19 amino acids. V dropped 3 bases and J dropped 2 bases, with 26 bases sitting between them. The CDR3 nucleotides read TGTGCCAGCAGTTTTCGTCGGTCGGGTCGGGGGAACGGGCCCTACGAGCAGTACTTC. As protein: CASSFRRSGRGNGPYEQYF.

This chain links TRBV11-1 with TRBJ2-7; TRBD1 is a possible D gene (5 bases). Germline CDR1 is SGHAT and CDR2 is FQDESV (reference sequence). V was clipped by 6 bases and J by 4 bases, with 10 bases between them. The CDR3 runs to 12 residues. Here the CDR3 reads CASRQGRYEQYF. The CDR3 nucleotides read TGTGCCAGCAGGCAGGGTCGGTACGAGCAGTACTTC.

This chain connects TRBV19 to TRBJ2-7; D is perhaps TRBD1 (6 bases). Germline CDR1 LNHDA, CDR2 SQIVND (reference sequence). CDR3 length equals 14 residues. The V and J ends lost 5 bases and 0 bases respectively, with 11 bases between them. The CDR3 DNA follows: TGTGCCAGTAGTCAGGGACAAGTCTCCTACGAGCAGTACTTC. This encodes CASSQGQVSYEQYF.

V usage is TRBV6-1 and J usage is TRBJ1-2; no definite D call. Germline V gene data show CDR1 as MNHNS and CDR2 as SASEGT. This CDR3 is built from 12 residues. Trimming stripped 2 bases from V and 7 bases from J, with 8 bases between. The DNA for the CDR3 is TGTGCCAGCAGTGAAACAGCTGTTGGCTACACCTTC. It codes for CASSETAVGYTF.

The genes are TRBV11-2 and TRBJ1-1, with a tentative D call TRBD1 (6 bases). Germline V gene sequence: CDR1 SGHAT, CDR2 FQNNGV. Between the trimmed V and J ends, which lost 5 bases and 10 bases, there was a span of 11 bases. The CDR3 totals 11 residues. This CDR3 is CASSITGRAFF. DNA for the CDR3: TGTGCCAGCAGCATCACAGGGAGAGCTTTCTTT.

This clone was counted a single time. This rearrangement joins TRBV19 to TRBJ2-1; 10 bases line up with TRBD2. CDR1 LNHDA and CDR2 SQIVND come from the germline V gene (reference sequence). This CDR3 spans 15 amino acids. Germline trimming cut 6 bases from V and 7 bases from J; bases unmatched to any gene: 9. The CDR3 nucleotides are TGTGCCAGTAGAGAAAGAGCGGGGGGGCGTAATGAGCAGTTCTTC. Translating it yields CASRERAGGRNEQFF.

The CDR3 is CASSLNPTTTSTDTQYF. CDR3 DNA: TGTGCCAGCAGCTTAAATCCCACCACGACAAGCACAGATACGCAGTATTTT. This chain uses TRBV7-3 with TRBJ2-3; D unclear. Per germline, CDR1 SGHTA and CDR2 FQGTGA. Trimming pared 1 base from V and 0 bases from J, leaving 14 bases between. This CDR3 is built from 17 residues.

The chain has TRBV4-2 and TRBJ2-2; D is perhaps TRBD2 (7 bases). V was clipped by 0 bases and J by 7 bases, with 18 bases between them. CDR1 LGHNA and CDR2 YNFKEQ come from the germline V gene. The CDR3 is 17 residues long. The CDR3 reads CASSQDNWGGGSGELFF. The CDR3 DNA reads as TGTGCCAGCAGCCAAGATAACTGGGGGGGCGGGAGCGGGGAGCTGTTTTTT.

The V and J genes are TRBV2 and TRBJ2-2, with a tentative D call TRBD1 (5 bases). V was clipped by 6 bases and J by 4 bases, with 9 bases between them. The germline gives CDR1 SNHLY, CDR2 FYNNEI. The CDR3 loop spans 13 amino acids. In nucleotides, the CDR3 is TGTGCCAGCAGCCCTAGGGGCACCGGGGAGCTGTTTTTT. Protein sequence: CASSPRGTGELFF.

The J gene is TRBJ2-3, the V gene TRBV11-3; D remains ambiguous. The CDR3 is made up of 13 amino acids. The V end lost 3 bases, the J end lost 4 bases, and 8 bases lay between the germline ends. CDR1 is SGHNT, CDR2 YENEEA, per germline. This chain's CDR3 is CASSLSPSDTQYF. CDR3 DNA sequence: TGTGCCAGCAGCTTGTCCCCGTCAGATACGCAGTATTTT. Full variable domain (missing parts from reference TRBV11-3 and TRBJ2-3): EAGVVQSPRYKIIEKKQPVAFWCNPISGHNTLYWYLQNLGQGPELLIRYENEEAVDDSQLPKDRFSAERLKGVDSTLKIQPAELGDSAVYLCASSLSPSDTQYFGPGTRLTVL.

The chain has TRBV7-9 and TRBJ2-1; D is unresolved. The CDR3 sequence is 11 residues long. Per germline, CDR1 SEHNR and CDR2 FQNEAQ (reference sequence). V gave up 4 bases and J gave up 8 bases, with 6 bases separating them. The CDR3 nucleotides are TGTGCCAGCAGCTCCCTCGATGAGCAGTTCTTC. Translation gives CASSSLDEQFF.

This rearrangement joins TRBV6-5 to TRBJ2-7, with 8 bases that match TRBD1. The CDR3 length is 15 residues. J was trimmed by 3 bases and V by 0 bases; bases with no gene match: 4. Germline CDR1 reads MNHEY; CDR2 reads SVGAGI. The CDR3, as DNA: TGTGCCAGCAGTTACTCGCGGGACAGGCTCTACGAGCAGTACTTC. Protein product: CASSYSRDRLYEQYF.

The chain carries TRBV2 and TRBJ2-1; TRBD2 aligns across 10 bases. The CDR3 has 16 amino acids. Germline trimming cut 5 bases from V and 16 bases from J; bases unmatched to any gene: 20. Germline V gene lookup returns CDR1 SNHLY and CDR2 FYNNEI. The CDR3 spells CASSKGVLAGATVIFF. Written as DNA, the CDR3 is TGTGCCAGCAGTAAAGGGGTGCTAGCGGGGGCGACGGTCATTTTCTTC.

This clone turned up a few times. The chain couples TRBV2 to TRBJ2-3; TRBD2 matches at 10 bases. The CDR3 is 16 residues long. Germline V gene lookup returns CDR1 SNHLY and CDR2 FYNNEI. The junction had 12 bases not matched to a gene; V was cut back by 8 bases and J by 4 bases. CDR3 protein: CASSPEASGGADTQYF. The CDR3 DNA sequence: TGTGCCAGCTCCCCCGAGGCTAGCGGGGGCGCAGATACGCAGTATTTT. The full variable domain, rest sourced from reference TRBV2 and TRBJ2-3, is EPEVTQTPSHQVTQMGQEVILRCVPISNHLYFYWYRQILGQKVEFLVSFYNNEISEKSEIFDDQFSVERPDGSNFTLKIRSTKLEDSAMYFCASSPEASGGADTQYFGPGTRLTVL.

J is TRBJ1-2 and V is TRBV27, with D unresolved. The CDR3 covers 14 residues. Trimming took off 3 bases at V and 0 bases at J, with 8 bases between the two ends. Germline-derived CDR1 and CDR2 are MNHEY and SMNVEV (reference sequence). The CDR3, as DNA: TGTGCCAGCAGTTTTCGGGGAGCTAACTATGGCTACACCTTC. Amino acid sequence: CASSFRGANYGYTF.

The chain recombines TRBV10-2 with TRBJ1-2; tentative D call: TRBD1 (5 bases). This CDR3 is built from 13 residues. CDR1 is WSHSY and CDR2 is SAAADI in the germline V gene. V shed 4 bases and J shed 3 bases, with 9 bases lying between them. The CDR3 sequence: CASSGGIHYGYTF. Written as DNA, the CDR3 is TGCGCCAGCAGTGGGGGCATCCACTATGGCTACACCTTC.

The genes are TRBV5-6 and TRBJ1-5, with TRBD1 matching over 7 bases. The germline gives CDR1 SGHDT, CDR2 YYEEEE. This CDR3 contains 15 residues. With 4 bases clipped from V and 3 bases from J, the junction kept 7 bases outside the gene matches. The CDR3, as DNA: TGTGCCAGCAGCCAAGGGGGCAGAAACAATCAGCCCCAGCATTTT. Amino acids: CASSQGGRNNQPQHF.